This TCR beta chain comes out of a study of patients and donors after allogeneic stem cell transplantation (TCRdb year 2020). Libraries were built with RT-PCR. The sequencer was a NextSeq 550. TCRdb took the public reads, trimmed them with fastp at Q25, ran MiXCR for clone calling and kept in-frame beta chains. Every distinct CDR3 protein forms one entry, paired with its most common genes and DNA. The sample has about a million distinct CDR3 sequences on record, approximately 19% of them singletons. Approximately 5.9% of the sample belongs to the ten largest clones. Many counts were recorded for this clonotype. The target of this receptor is not known. No base-level quality is on record; no much larger clone is a single base apart. From V the trimming removes 1 base and from J it removes 2 bases, while the gene matches leave 5 bases of the junction unaccounted for. Reading the germline V gene gives CDR1 LGHNA and CDR2 YNFKEQ. The CDR3 measures 15 amino acids from cysteine to phenylalanine. Only the CDR3 portion is preserved as DNA: 45 bases, with reading frame beginning at the first base.

This receptor was taken from a human donor who was either an allogeneic HSCT recipient or a stem cell or donor lymphocyte infusion donor (not recorded which). It is not recorded whose cells these are; they may come from a transplant donor. The specimen was blood, either unsorted or a sorted T cell fraction (not recorded which). The chain joins TRBV4-2 to TRBJ2-7; 7 central bases correspond to TRBD1. This receptor has the CDR3 CASSQAGQTTYEQYF. The sequence in DNA is TGTGCCAGCAGCCAAGCGGGACAGACAACCTACGAGCAGTACTTC.